This T cell receptor beta chain appears in the sequencing data of a study of memory CD4+ T cells and cytomegalovirus serostatus. Overall study: This sample comes from healthy Belgian adults, roughly nine CMV seropositive, under 25 seronegative.

This CDR3 is 15 amino acids long. Germline V gene data show CDR1 as SNHLY and CDR2 as FYNNEI. Trimming cost V 7 bases and J 5 bases, with 18 bases left between them. Profiled with immunoSEQ multiplex PCR; TCRdb holds only in-frame clones, not every one. The table includes about 52,000 clones, 80% to 90% detected once. Single viable CD3+CD4+CD8-CD45RO+ cells were sorted as the memory CD4+ T cells. The chain carries TRBV2 and TRBJ2-1; no firm D call. The source is an adult in good health and CMV-seropositive. The specimen sequenced was memory CD4+ T cells from blood. CDR3 in amino acids: CASIEDATPNNEQFF. CDR3 nucleotide sequence: TGTGCCAGCATCGAGGACGCGACTCCCAACAATGAGCAGTTCTTC.